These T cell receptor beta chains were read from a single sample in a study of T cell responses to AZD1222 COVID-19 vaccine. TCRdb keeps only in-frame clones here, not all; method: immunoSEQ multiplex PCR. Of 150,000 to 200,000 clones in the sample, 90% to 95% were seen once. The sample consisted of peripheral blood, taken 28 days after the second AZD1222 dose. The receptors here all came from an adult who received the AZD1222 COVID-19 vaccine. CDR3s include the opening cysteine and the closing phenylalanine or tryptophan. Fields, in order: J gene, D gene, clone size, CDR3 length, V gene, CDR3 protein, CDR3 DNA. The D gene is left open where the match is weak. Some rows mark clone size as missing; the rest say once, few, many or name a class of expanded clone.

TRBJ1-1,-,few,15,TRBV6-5,CASRPGGRSNTEAFF,TGTGCCAGCAGACCCGGCGGGCGGTCGAACACTGAAGCTTTCTTT
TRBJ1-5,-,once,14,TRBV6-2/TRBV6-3,CASSYGQNNQPQHF,TGTGCCAGCAGTTACGGGCAGAACAATCAGCCCCAGCATTTT
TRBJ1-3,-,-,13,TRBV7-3,CASSLTPGNTIYF,TGTGCCAGCAGCCTCACCCCTGGGAACACCATATATTTT
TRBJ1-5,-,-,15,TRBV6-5,CASSYRPGLNQPQHF,TGTGCCAGCAGTTACCGGCCGGGGCTTAATCAGCCCCAGCATTTT
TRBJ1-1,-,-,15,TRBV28,CASRVQGHMNTEAFF,TGTGCCAGCAGGGTACAGGGACACATGAACACTGAAGCTTTCTTT
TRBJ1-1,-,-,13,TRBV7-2,CASSAGMNTEAFF,TGTGCCAGCAGCGCGGGAATGAACACTGAAGCTTTCTTT
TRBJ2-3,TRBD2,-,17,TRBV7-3,CASSSRGSGGFTDTQYF,TGTGCCAGCAGCTCCAGGGGGAGCGGGGGGTTCACAGATACGCAGTATTTT
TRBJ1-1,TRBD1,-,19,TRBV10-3,CAISEPLLQGTKVNTEAFF,TGTGCCATCAGTGAGCCGCTCCTACAGGGGACCAAGGTGAACACTGAAGCTTTCTTT
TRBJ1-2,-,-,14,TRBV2,CASSPDFTAYGYTF,TGTGCCAGCAGTCCCGACTTTACCGCCTATGGCTACACCTTC
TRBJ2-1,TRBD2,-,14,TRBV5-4,CASSLERAGDEQFF,TGTGCCAGCAGCTTGGAGCGAGCGGGGGATGAGCAGTTCTTC
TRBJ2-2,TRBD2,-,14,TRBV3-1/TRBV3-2,CASSQELAGRTLFF,TGTGCCAGCAGCCAAGAACTAGCGGGGAGGACGCTGTTTTTT
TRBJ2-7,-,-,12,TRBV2,CASHGLSYEQYF,TGTGCCAGCCACGGCCTCTCCTACGAGCAGTACTTC
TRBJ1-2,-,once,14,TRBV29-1,CSVEDLGPNYGYTF,TGCAGCGTTGAAGATCTTGGCCCCAACTATGGCTACACCTTC
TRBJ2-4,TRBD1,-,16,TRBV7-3,CASSLGQGAEKGIQYF,TGTGCCAGCAGCTTAGGACAGGGGGCAGAAAAGGGCATTCAGTACTTC
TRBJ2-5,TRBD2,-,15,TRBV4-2,CASSQERGVRETQYF,TGTGCCAGCAGCCAAGAGCGGGGGGTTAGAGAGACCCAGTACTTC
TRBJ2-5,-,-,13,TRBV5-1,CASSSWDQETQYF,TGCGCCAGCAGCTCTTGGGACCAAGAGACCCAGTACTTC
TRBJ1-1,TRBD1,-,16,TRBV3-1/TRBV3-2,CASSLPSGTGGHGAFF,TGTGCCAGCAGCCTACCCTCCGGGACAGGGGGCCATGGAGCTTTCTTT
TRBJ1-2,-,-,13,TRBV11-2,CASSSQGNYGYTF,TGTGCCAGCAGCTCCCAGGGCAACTATGGCTACACCTTC
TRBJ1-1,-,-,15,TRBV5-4,CASSVFVSPWTEAFF,TGTGCCAGCAGCGTATTTGTATCCCCGTGGACTGAAGCTTTCTTT
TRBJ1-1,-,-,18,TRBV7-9,CASSLGGRTGNANTEAFF,TGTGCCAGCAGCTTAGGCGGTCGCACAGGCAACGCGAACACTGAAGCTTTCTTT
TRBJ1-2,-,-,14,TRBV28,CASSFPPPGYGYTF,TGTGCCAGCAGTTTTCCCCCCCCAGGGTACGGCTACACCTTC
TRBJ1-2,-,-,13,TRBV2,CASRPQGNYGYTF,TGTGCCAGCAGACCACAGGGTAACTATGGCTACACCTTC
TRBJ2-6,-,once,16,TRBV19,CASQTGRSSGANVLTF,TGTGCCAGTCAGACAGGTCGAAGTTCTGGGGCCAACGTCCTGACTTTC
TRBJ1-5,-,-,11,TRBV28,CASRRGGSQHF,TGTGCCAGCAGGAGAGGAGGGTCCCAGCATTTT
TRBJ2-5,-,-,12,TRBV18,CASSTGVETQYF,TGTGCCAGCTCCACGGGGGTAGAGACCCAGTACTTC
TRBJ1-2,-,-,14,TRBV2,CASNSGGGNYGYTF,TGTGCCAGCAACTCCGGGGGTGGGAACTATGGCTACACCTTC
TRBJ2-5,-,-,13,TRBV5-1,CASSFRQKETQYF,TGCGCCAGCAGCTTTCGACAGAAAGAGACCCAGTACTTC
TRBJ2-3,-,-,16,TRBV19,CASSIGPAASTDTQYF,TGTGCCAGTAGTATAGGTCCAGCCGCGAGCACAGATACGCAGTATTTT
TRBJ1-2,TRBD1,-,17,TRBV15,CATSSDKGALGFYGYTF,TGTGCCACCAGCAGCGATAAGGGGGCGCTTGGATTCTATGGCTACACCTTC
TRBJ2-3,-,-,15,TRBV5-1,CASSLEYQERDTQYF,TGCGCCAGCAGCTTGGAATACCAGGAACGAGATACGCAGTATTTT
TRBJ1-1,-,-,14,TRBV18,CASSPRLDGTEAFF,TGTGCCAGCTCACCCCGGCTCGACGGGACTGAAGCTTTCTTT
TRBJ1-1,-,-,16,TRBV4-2,CASSQDWGAANTEAFF,TGTGCCAGCAGCCAAGATTGGGGCGCGGCGAACACTGAAGCTTTCTTT
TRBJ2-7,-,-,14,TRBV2,CASSESGPPYEQYF,TGTGCCAGCAGTGAATCCGGACCACCCTACGAGCAGTACTTC
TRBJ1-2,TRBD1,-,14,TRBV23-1,CASSPLTGGYGYTF,TGCGCCAGCAGTCCTCTGACAGGGGGCTATGGCTACACCTTC
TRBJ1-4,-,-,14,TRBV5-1,CASSLEGYNEKLFF,TGCGCCAGCAGCTTGGAAGGGTATAATGAAAAACTGTTTTTT
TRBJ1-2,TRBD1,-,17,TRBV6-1,CASSEPGQALAGGGYTF,TGTGCCAGCAGCGAACCGGGACAGGCTCTCGCGGGGGGTGGCTACACCTTC
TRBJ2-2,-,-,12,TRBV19,CASALGGGELFF,TGTGCCAGTGCCCTCGGGGGCGGGGAGCTGTTTTTT
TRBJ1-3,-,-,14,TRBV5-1,CASSVAGSGDTIYF,TGCGCCAGCAGTGTTGCAGGGAGTGGGGACACCATATATTTT
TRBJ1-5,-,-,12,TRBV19,CASADGNQPQHF,TGTGCCAGTGCGGACGGGAATCAGCCCCAGCATTTT
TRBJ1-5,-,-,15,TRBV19,CASSTEGRRPQPQHF,TGTGCCAGTAGTACGGAGGGGAGGCGTCCTCAGCCCCAGCATTTT
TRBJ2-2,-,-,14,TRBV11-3,CASRRGSNTGELFF,TGTGCCAGCAGAAGGGGATCGAACACCGGGGAGCTGTTTTTT
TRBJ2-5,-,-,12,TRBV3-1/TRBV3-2,CASGPNQETQYF,TGTGCCAGCGGGCCTAACCAAGAGACCCAGTACTTC
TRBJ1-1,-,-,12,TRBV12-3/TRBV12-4,CASRLMNTEAFF,TGTGCCAGCAGATTAATGAACACTGAAGCTTTCTTT
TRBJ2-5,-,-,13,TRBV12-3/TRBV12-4,CASSQFQWETQYF,TGTGCCAGCAGCCAGTTCCAATGGGAGACCCAGTACTTC
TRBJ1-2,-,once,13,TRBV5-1,CASRDGANYGYTF,TGCGCCAGCCGGGACGGAGCGAACTATGGCTACACCTTC
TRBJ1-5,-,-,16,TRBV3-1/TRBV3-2,CASSQDNGGGNQPQHF,TGTGCCAGCAGCCAAGATAACGGGGGCGGCAATCAGCCCCAGCATTTT
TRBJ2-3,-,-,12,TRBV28,CASKSQADTQYF,TGTGCCAGCAAAAGCCAGGCGGATACGCAGTATTTT
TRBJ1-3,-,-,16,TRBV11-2,CASSLIRRSSGNTIYF,TGTGCCAGCAGCTTAATTCGACGGAGCTCTGGAAACACCATATATTTT
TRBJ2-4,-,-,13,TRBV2,CASNPAIGNIQYF,TGTGCCAGCAACCCCGCCATCGGGAACATTCAGTACTTC
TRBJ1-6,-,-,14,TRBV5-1,CAIITGRESSPLHF,TGCGCCATCATTACCGGGCGAGAGAGTTCACCCCTCCACTTT
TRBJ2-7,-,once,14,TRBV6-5,CASSYGFEFREQYF,TGTGCCAGCAGTTACGGTTTCGAGTTTCGCGAGCAGTACTTC